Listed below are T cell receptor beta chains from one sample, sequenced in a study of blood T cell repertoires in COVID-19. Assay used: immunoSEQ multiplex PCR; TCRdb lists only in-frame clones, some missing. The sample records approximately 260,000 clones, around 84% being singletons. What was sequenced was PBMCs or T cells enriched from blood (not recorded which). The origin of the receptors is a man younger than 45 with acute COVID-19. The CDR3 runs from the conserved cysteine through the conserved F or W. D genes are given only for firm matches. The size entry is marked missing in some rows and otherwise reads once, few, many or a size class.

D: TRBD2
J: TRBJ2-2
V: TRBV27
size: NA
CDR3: CASSLSILAGGRYTGELFF
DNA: TGTGCCAGCAGTTTATCCATACTAGCGGGGGGGCGATACACCGGGGAGCTGTTTTTT

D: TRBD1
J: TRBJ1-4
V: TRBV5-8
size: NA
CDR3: CASSSGQGVWEKLFF
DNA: TGTGCCAGCAGCTCCGGACAGGGGGTGTGGGAAAAACTGTTTTTT

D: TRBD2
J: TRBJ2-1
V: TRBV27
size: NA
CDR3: CASRIVGLAGYNEQFF
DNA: TGTGCCAGCAGGATCGTGGGACTAGCGGGATACAATGAGCAGTTCTTC

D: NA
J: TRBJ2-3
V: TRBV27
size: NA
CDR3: CASSFPGTDTQYF
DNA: TGTGCCAGCAGTTTTCCGGGCACAGATACGCAGTATTTT

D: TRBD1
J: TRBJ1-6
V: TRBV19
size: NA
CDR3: CASSLDRLTLHF
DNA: TGTGCCAGTAGCTTGGACAGGTTGACCCTCCACTTT

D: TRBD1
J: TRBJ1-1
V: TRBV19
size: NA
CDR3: CASSMTGARPEAFF
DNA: TGTGCCAGTAGTATGACAGGGGCTCGTCCTGAAGCTTTCTTT

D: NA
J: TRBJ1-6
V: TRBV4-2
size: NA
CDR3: CASSQDAGGPNSPLHF
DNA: TGTGCCAGCAGCCAAGATGCGGGGGGCCCAAATTCACCCCTCCACTTT

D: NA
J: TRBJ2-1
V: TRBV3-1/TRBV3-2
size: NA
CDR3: CASSFPGTQRYNEQFF
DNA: TGTGCCAGCAGTTTTCCCGGGACACAAAGATACAATGAGCAGTTCTTC

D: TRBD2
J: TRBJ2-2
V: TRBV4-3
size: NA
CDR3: CASSQEGGRPKGELFF
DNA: TGCGCCAGCAGCCAAGAGGGCGGGAGACCTAAGGGGGAGCTGTTTTTT

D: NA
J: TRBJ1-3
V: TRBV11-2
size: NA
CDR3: CASNTGPGNTIYF
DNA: TGTGCCAGCAACACAGGACCCGGAAACACCATATATTTT

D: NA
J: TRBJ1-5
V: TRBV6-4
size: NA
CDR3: CASSGRGASNQPQHF
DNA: TGTGCCAGCAGTGGGAGGGGAGCGAGCAATCAGCCCCAGCATTTT

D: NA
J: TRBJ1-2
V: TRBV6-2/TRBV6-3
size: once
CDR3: CASSLVLGRFGYTF
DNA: TGTGCCAGCAGTTTGGTTCTCGGTCGATTTGGCTACACCTTC

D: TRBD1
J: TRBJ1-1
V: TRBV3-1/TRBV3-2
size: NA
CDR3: CASSHMQGAEAFF
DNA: TGTGCCAGCAGCCACATGCAGGGGGCTGAAGCTTTCTTT

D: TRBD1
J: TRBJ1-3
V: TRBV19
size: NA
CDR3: CASSWDRGNTIYF
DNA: TGTGCCAGTAGTTGGGACAGGGGAAACACCATATATTTT

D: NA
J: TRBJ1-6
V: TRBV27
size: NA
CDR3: CASSPTLLGASPLHF
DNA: TGTGCCAGCAGTCCCACCTTGTTAGGAGCTTCACCCCTCCACTTT

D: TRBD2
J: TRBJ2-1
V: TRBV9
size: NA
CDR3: CASSETSGGYNEQFF
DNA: TGTGCCAGCAGCGAGACTAGCGGGGGCTACAATGAGCAGTTCTTC

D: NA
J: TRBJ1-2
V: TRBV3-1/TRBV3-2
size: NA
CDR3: CASSQERHYGYTF
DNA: TGTGCCAGCAGCCAAGAGCGGCACTATGGCTACACCTTC

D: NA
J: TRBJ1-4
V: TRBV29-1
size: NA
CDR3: CSVRPGSNEKLFF
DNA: TGCAGCGTCCGCCCGGGGTCTAATGAAAAACTGTTTTTT

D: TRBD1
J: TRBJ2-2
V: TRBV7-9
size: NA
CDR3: CASSWDRRATGELFF
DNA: TGTGCCAGCAGCTGGGACAGGAGGGCCACCGGGGAGCTGTTTTTT

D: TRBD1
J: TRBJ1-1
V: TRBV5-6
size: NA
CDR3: CASSLYRGSRQNTEAFF
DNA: TGTGCCAGCAGCCTATACAGGGGTTCGCGTCAGAACACTGAAGCTTTCTTT

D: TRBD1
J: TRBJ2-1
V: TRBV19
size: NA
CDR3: CASSNRDRAHEQFF
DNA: TGTGCCAGTAGTAACCGGGACAGGGCCCATGAGCAGTTCTTC

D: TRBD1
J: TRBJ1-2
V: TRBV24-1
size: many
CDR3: CATSDPTGQGMNGYTF
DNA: TGTGCCACCAGTGATCCTACTGGACAGGGGATGAATGGCTACACCTTC

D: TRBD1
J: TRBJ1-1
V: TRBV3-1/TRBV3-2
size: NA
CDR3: CASRDYRDRNTEAFF
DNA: TGTGCCAGCAGGGATTACCGGGACAGGAACACTGAAGCTTTCTTT

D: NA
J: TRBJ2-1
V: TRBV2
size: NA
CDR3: CASSGFGGNDNEQFF
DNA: TGTGCCAGCAGTGGTTTCGGCGGAAACGACAATGAGCAGTTCTTC

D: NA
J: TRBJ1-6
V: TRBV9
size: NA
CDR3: CASSQWVGPLHF
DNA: TGTGCCAGCAGCCAATGGGTCGGGCCCCTCCACTTT

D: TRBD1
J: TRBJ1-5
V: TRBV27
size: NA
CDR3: CASSLTGGSNQPQHF
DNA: TGTGCCAGCAGTTTAACAGGGGGCAGCAATCAGCCCCAGCATTTT

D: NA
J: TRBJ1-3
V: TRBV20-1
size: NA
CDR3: CGRESGNTIYF
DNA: TGCGGGAGGGAATCTGGAAACACCATATATTTT

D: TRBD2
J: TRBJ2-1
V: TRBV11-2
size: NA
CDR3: CASRLAGGPHEQLF
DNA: TGTGCTAGCAGGCTAGCGGGGGGACCCCATGAGCAGCTCTTC

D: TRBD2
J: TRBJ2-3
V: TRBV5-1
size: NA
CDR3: CASSWGPTSGSGDTQYF
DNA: TGTGCCAGCAGCTGGGGGCCGACTAGCGGGAGCGGGGATACGCAGTATTTT

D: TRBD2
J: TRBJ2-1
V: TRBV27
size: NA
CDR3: CASSSPFGEGDEQFF
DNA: TGTGCCAGCAGTTCGCCTTTTGGGGAGGGCGATGAGCAGTTCTTC

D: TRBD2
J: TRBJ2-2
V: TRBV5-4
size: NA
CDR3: CASSPGGLASTGELFF
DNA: TGTGCCAGCAGCCCGGGGGGACTAGCGAGCACCGGGGAGCTGTTTTTT

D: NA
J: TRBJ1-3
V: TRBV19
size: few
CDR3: CASSTLERTSGNTIYF
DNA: TGTGCCAGTAGTACCCTGGAGAGAACCTCTGGAAACACCATATATTTT

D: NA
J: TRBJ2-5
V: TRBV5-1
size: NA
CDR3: CASTLNSQETQYF
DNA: TGCGCCAGCACTTTAAACAGCCAAGAGACCCAGTACTTC

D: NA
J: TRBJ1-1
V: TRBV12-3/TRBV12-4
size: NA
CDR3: CASSLSMNTEAFF
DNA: TGTGCCAGCAGTCTCAGTATGAACACTGAAGCTTTCTTT

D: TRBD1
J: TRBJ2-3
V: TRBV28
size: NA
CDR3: CASRAGDRGTDTQYF
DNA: TGTGCCAGCCGCGCGGGGGACAGGGGCACAGATACGCAGTATTTT

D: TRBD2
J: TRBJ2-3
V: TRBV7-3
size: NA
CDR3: CASSSGLKSTDTQYF
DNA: TGTGCCAGCAGCTCGGGACTAAAGAGCACAGATACGCAGTATTTT

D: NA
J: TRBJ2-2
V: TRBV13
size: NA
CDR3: CASRPYADTTGELFF
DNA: TGTGCCAGCAGACCATACGCGGACACGACCGGGGAGCTGTTTTTT

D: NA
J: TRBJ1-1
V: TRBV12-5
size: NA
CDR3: CASGPVGGDTEAFF
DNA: TGTGCTAGTGGTCCGGTCGGCGGGGACACTGAAGCTTTCTTT

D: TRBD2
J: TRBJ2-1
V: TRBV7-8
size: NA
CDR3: CASSMPTGTSPRNEQFF
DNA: TGTGCCAGCAGCATGCCCACCGGGACTAGCCCTCGCAATGAGCAGTTCTTC

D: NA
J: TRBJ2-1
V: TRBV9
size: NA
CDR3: CASSVVPSERNEQFF
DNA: TGTGCCAGCAGCGTAGTGCCAAGCGAGCGCAATGAGCAGTTCTTC

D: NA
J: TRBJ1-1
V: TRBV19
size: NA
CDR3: CASAQGHTEAFF
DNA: TGTGCCAGTGCACAGGGTCACACTGAAGCTTTCTTT

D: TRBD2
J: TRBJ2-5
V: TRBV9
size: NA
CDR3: CASSVGLAGGETQYF
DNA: TGTGCCAGCAGCGTAGGACTAGCGGGGGGCGAGACCCAGTACTTC

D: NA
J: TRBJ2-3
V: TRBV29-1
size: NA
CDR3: CSAGHGSTDTQYF
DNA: TGCAGCGCCGGACATGGTTCCACAGATACGCAGTATTTT

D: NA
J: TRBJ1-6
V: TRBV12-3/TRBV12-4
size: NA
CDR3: CASRYLERSPLHF
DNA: TGTGCCAGCAGATACTTAGAGAGATCACCCCTCCACTTT

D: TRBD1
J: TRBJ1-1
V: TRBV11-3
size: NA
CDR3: CASSLDRGRRGPEAFF
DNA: TGTGCCAGCAGCTTAGATAGGGGGCGGAGGGGCCCTGAAGCTTTCTTT

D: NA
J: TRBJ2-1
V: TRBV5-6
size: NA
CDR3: CASSILPGEQFF
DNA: TGTGCCAGCAGCATCCTCCCGGGAGAGCAGTTCTTC

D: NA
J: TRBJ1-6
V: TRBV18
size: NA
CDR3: CASSPQVGLDSPLHF
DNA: TGTGCCAGCTCACCACAGGTGGGCTTGGATTCACCCCTCCACTTT

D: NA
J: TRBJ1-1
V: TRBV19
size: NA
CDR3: CASSLRTASNTEAFF
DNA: TGTGCCAGTAGTCTTAGGACAGCGTCGAACACTGAAGCTTTCTTT

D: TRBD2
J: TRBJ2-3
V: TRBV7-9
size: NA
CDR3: CASSLGGGALDTQYF
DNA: TGTGCCAGCAGCTTAGGCGGGGGGGCGTTGGATACGCAGTATTTT

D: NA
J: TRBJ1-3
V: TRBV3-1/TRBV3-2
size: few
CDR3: CASSQIQGLGGNTIYF
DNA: TGTGCCAGCAGCCAAATACAGGGATTAGGTGGAAACACCATATATTTT

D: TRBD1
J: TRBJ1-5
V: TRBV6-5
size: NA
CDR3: CASRQGQGNQPQHF
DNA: TGTGCCAGCAGACAGGGACAGGGCAATCAGCCCCAGCATTTT

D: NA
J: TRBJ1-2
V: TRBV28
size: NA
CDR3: CASSLTALIQGSDGYTF
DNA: TGTGCCAGCAGTTTAACTGCACTTATTCAGGGGTCGGATGGCTACACCTTC

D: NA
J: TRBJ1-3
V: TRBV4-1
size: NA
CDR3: CASSRTGTQSSGNTIYF
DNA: TGCGCCAGCAGCCGAACAGGGACCCAGAGCTCTGGAAACACCATATATTTT

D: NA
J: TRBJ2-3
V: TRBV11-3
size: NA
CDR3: CASSFSNQIADTQYF
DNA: TGTGCCAGCAGCTTTTCAAACCAAATAGCAGATACGCAGTATTTT

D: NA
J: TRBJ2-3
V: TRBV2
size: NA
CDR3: CASKRRGGKGSDTQYF
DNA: TGTGCCAGCAAGCGCCGGGGTGGGAAAGGGTCAGATACGCAGTATTTT

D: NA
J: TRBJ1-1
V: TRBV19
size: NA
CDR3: CASSIPGTPNTEAFF
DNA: TGTGCCAGTAGTATACCTGGGACACCGAACACTGAAGCTTTCTTT

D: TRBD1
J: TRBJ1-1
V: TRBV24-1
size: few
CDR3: CATSAGGRAEAFF
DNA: TGTGCCACCAGCGCAGGGGGAAGGGCTGAAGCTTTCTTT

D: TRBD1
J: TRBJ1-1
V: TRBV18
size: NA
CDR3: CASSPGTGNTEAFF
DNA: TGTGCCAGCTCACCCGGGACAGGGAATACTGAAGCTTTCTTT

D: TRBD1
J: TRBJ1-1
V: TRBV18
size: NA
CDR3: CASSPDRDRTEAFF
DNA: TGTGCCAGCTCACCAGACAGGGATCGCACTGAAGCTTTCTTT

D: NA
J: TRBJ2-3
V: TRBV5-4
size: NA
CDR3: CASSLRQSTDTQYF
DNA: TGTGCCAGCAGCCTTCGACAGTCCACAGATACGCAGTATTTT